This T cell receptor beta chain emerged from a study of T-cell memory formation after mild COVID-19. Study-wide findings and caveats: Among contracting clones, CD4+ were mainly CM/EM and CD8+ enriched in EMRA. A second wave expanding day 15 to 37 was CD4+-biased; contracting clones were balanced.

This clonotype was detected a few times. The antigen remains unidentified. TCRdb re-called the 5' RACE reads through MiXCR, storing one row per CDR3 protein. The sample yields fewer than 400,000 distinct CDR3 sequences, roughly 15% seen once. The CDR3 length is 14 residues. Germline CDR1 and CDR2: SEHNR and FQNEAQ (reference sequence). Trimming stripped 4 bases from V and 1 base from J, with 11 bases between. The sequenced sample was PBMCs or a T cell subset sorted from them (not recorded which). V gene TRBV7-9 combines with J gene TRBJ2-7; unclear D gene. This sequence originates from a man between 18 and 29 years old who had mild COVID-19 (a few samples of this study predate the infection). Cell type and time point are not known. CDR3: CASSSTVGSYEQYF. In DNA, the CDR3 is TGTGCCAGCAGCTCCACAGTCGGGTCCTACGAGCAGTACTTC.